This TCR beta chain was recorded in a study of T cells in Graves' hyperthyroidism and ophthalmopathy. The ends lost 1 base at V and 6 bases at J; junction bases unmatched: 12. The germline CDR1 and CDR2 sequences are SGHDN and FVKESK. This CDR3 has 19 amino acids. Comment on this clonotype: Its antigen remains unknown.

The investigators amplified TCR beta CDR3 regions from RNA transcripts. The TCR CDR3 was amplified in a first-round RT-PCR using the HTBI primer set. MiXCR was run by TCRdb on the multiplex PCR reads, yielding one entry per CDR3 protein. In the table there are around 600,000 distinct CDR3 sequences, around 16% of which are singletons. A NOSPECS grade of at least 4, a Clinical Activity Score of at least 3 and duration under 3 months were recorded in ophthalmopathy patients. Study outcomes and limitations: Ophthalmopathy cases were set apart from stable hyperthyroidism by a 13 V-J model. Peripheral blood also featured most of the thyroid clonotypes expanded above 0.001. The model predicted ophthalmopathy a median about 6.6 months before onset.

The clonotype was recovered from a woman in her thirties or forties with Graves' ophthalmopathy. Material: blood. The V call is TRBV14, the J call TRBJ2-2; 12 bases are a match to TRBD2. CDR3 region: CASSQGTSGRPGASGELFF. The CDR3 DNA reads as TGTGCCAGCAGCCAAGGCACTAGCGGGAGGCCGGGGGCCTCCGGGGAGCTGTTTTTT.